The 26 T cell receptor beta chains below come from one sample, sequenced in a study of T cells after yellow fever vaccination. TCRdb recomputed calls from the 5' RACE reads with MiXCR, one row per CDR3 protein. The top ten hold about a sixth of the sample, which has 500,000 to 550,000 distinct CDR3 sequences, 21% seen once. Material: PBMCs, obtained more than 20 days after the first yellow fever vaccination. The receptor set was obtained from a man aged 18 to 30 who received the YFV17D yellow fever vaccine.

Only a few counts were recorded for this clonotype. CDR3 amino acids: CATSDAGTGLTDTQYF. The CDR3 nucleotides are TGTGCCACCAGTGATGCCGGGACAGGGCTAACAGATACGCAGTATTTT. This chain uses TRBV24-1 with TRBJ2-3, with 9 bases that match TRBD1. The germline CDR1 and CDR2 sequences are KGHDR and SFDVKD. This CDR3 has 16 residues. After removal of 3 bases from V and 3 bases from J, the junction contained 6 bases not matched to a gene.

This clonotype was seen a handful of times. The J gene is TRBJ2-1, the V gene TRBV5-1; 15 bases are shared with TRBD2. The CDR3 totals 15 residues. Per germline, CDR1 SGHRS and CDR2 YFSETQ. V was pared by 4 bases and J by 8 bases, with 4 bases of the junction left unmatched. The CDR3 region has the DNA TGCGCCAGCAGCGGACTAGCGGGGGGGCTCTATGAGCAGTTCTTC. As protein: CASSGLAGGLYEQFF. The complete variable domain, with remaining parts taken from reference TRBV5-1 and TRBJ2-1, reads KAGVTQTPRYLIKTRGQQVTLSCSPISGHRSVSWYQQTPGQGLQFLFEYFSETQRNKGNFPGRFSGRQFSNSRSEMNVSTLELGDSALYLCASSGLAGGLYEQFFGPGTRLTVL.

A few counts support this clonotype. The chain recombines TRBV30 with TRBJ2-2; TRBD1 matches 9 bases. The CDR3 runs to 15 residues. The V segment lost 4 bases and the J segment 7 bases; nucleotides outside the gene matches: 10. In germline, CDR1 is GTSNPN, CDR2 SVGIG (reference sequence). The CDR3 DNA sequence: TGTGCCTGGATGGACAGGGGCCCTCGGGACGGGGAGCTGTTTTTT. It yields the protein CAWMDRGPRDGELFF.

This clonotype was detected only a few times. The gene calls are TRBV7-6 and TRBJ2-7; 7 bases match TRBD2. Germline V gives CDR1 SGHVS, CDR2 FNYEAQ. This CDR3 has 13 amino acids. Trimming removed 3 bases from V and 7 bases from J; junction bases left unmatched: 6. The CDR3 reads CASSFRGAGEQYV. The CDR3 DNA follows: TGTGCCAGCAGCTTTAGGGGAGCGGGGGAGCAGTACGTC.

The chain joins TRBV20-1 to TRBJ2-3; D possibly uses TRBD1 or TRBD2 (6 bases each). This CDR3 has 15 amino acids. In germline, CDR1 is DFQATT, CDR2 SNEGSKA (reference sequence). Trimming took off 6 bases at V and 4 bases at J, with 20 bases between the two ends. Here the CDR3 reads CSAPPGAGAADTQYF. The DNA for the CDR3 is TGCAGTGCCCCCCCGGGGGCAGGAGCGGCAGATACGCAGTATTTT.

V and J are TRBV20-1 and TRBJ2-5; 13 bases align to TRBD2. This CDR3 region has 16 residues. CDR1 is DFQATT and CDR2 is SNEGSKA in the germline V gene (reference sequence). Trimming cost V 4 bases and J 5 bases; bases outside gene matches: 10. In nucleotides, the CDR3 is TGCAGTGCTAAACTAGCGGGGGGGCCCTCAGGGGAGACCCAGTACTTC. Translating it yields CSAKLAGGPSGETQYF.

J is TRBJ1-5 and V is TRBV7-2; no clear D. The CDR3 runs to 15 residues. Germline V gene lookup returns CDR1 SGHTA and CDR2 FQGNSA. V lost 0 bases and J lost 4, with 10 bases in between. For the CDR3, the DNA is TGTGCCAGCAGCTTAGCGCTACTCAGTAATCAGCCCCAGCATTTT. Translated, it gives CASSLALLSNQPQHF.

This sequence joins TRBV19 and TRBJ2-1; TRBD1 matches at 9 bases. V lost 0 bases and J lost 6; bases outside the gene matches: 6. Germline V gives CDR1 LNHDA, CDR2 SQIVND (reference sequence). The CDR3 loop spans 16 amino acids. CDR3 in amino acids: CASSIEGQGVVNEQFF. The CDR3 DNA reads TGTGCCAGTAGTATAGAGGGACAGGGAGTAGTCAATGAGCAGTTCTTC.

This clonotype was seen many times. V and J are TRBV3-1 and TRBJ1-5; D not resolved. CDR3 length: 13 residues. Germline values: CDR1 LGHDT, CDR2 YNNKEL (reference sequence). V dropped 0 bases and J dropped 4 bases, with 4 bases sitting between them. The CDR3 region is CASSQDQNQPQHF. The CDR3 DNA follows: TGTGCCAGCAGCCAAGATCAGAATCAGCCCCAGCATTTT.

The chain employs TRBV6-4 and TRBJ2-1, with 8 bases fitting TRBD2. Germline lookup yields CDR1 MRHNA and CDR2 SNTAGT. The ends lost 4 bases at V and 1 base at J; junction bases unmatched: 3. The CDR3 loop spans 15 amino acids. The CDR3 DNA follows: TGTGCCAGCAGTGCGGCGGGGGGATCCTACAATGAGCAGTTCTTC. Translating it yields CASSAAGGSYNEQFF.

This clonotype appeared a few times. The chain joins TRBV5-1 to TRBJ2-1, with TRBD1 matching over 7 bases. V shed 0 bases, J shed 9 bases, and the junction held 6 bases outside the gene matches. The V gene's germline CDR1 is SGHRS and CDR2 YFSETQ. The CDR3 runs to 14 residues. In nucleotides, the CDR3 is TGCGCCAGCAGCTTGGGACAGGGTTTCACTGAGCAGTTCTTC. Protein sequence: CASSLGQGFTEQFF.

The V gene is TRBV7-2, the J gene TRBJ2-2; no clear D gene. The germline V and J ends were trimmed by 2 bases and 5 bases, with 12 bases remaining between them. CDR3 size: 15 residues. Germline loops: CDR1 SGHTA, CDR2 FQGNSA. CDR3 protein: CASSLWVGPTGELFF. For the CDR3, the DNA is TGTGCCAGCAGCTTATGGGTCGGACCAACCGGGGAGCTGTTTTTT.

The chain has TRBV6-2 or TRBV6-3 and TRBJ2-2, with TRBD1 matching 8 bases. V shed 10 bases and J 3 bases; nucleotides not matched to a gene: 7. The CDR3 length is 14 residues. CDR1 and CDR2 from the germline V gene are MNHEY and SVGEGT. The CDR3 reads CATRRTGHTGELFF. CDR3 coding DNA: TGTGCCACCAGAAGGACAGGGCACACCGGGGAGCTGTTTTTT.

The gene calls are TRBV28 and TRBJ2-5; 12 bases map to TRBD2. Germline CDR1 and CDR2: MDHEN and SYDVKM. The CDR3 totals 16 residues. The trim removed 5 bases at V and 1 base at J, leaving 5 bases unmatched. This CDR3 is CASSMTSGGPQETQYF. The CDR3 region has the DNA TGTGCCAGCAGTATGACTAGCGGGGGACCCCAAGAGACCCAGTACTTC.

This clonotype was seen a few times. The J gene is TRBJ2-7, the V gene TRBV5-1; weak D call: TRBD2 (6 bases). CDR1 and CDR2 from the germline V gene are SGHRS and YFSETQ. This CDR3 spans 14 amino acids. V was clipped by 5 bases and J by 4 bases, with 16 bases between them. For the CDR3, the DNA is TGCGCCAGCAGGGATCTCGGGGGAAGGTACGAGCAGTACTTC. Translation gives CASRDLGGRYEQYF.

This chain connects TRBV11-2 to TRBJ1-5; a weak D match, TRBD1 (6 bases). Germline loops: CDR1 SGHAT, CDR2 FQNNGV. Trimming stripped 5 bases from V and 7 bases from J, with 12 bases between. The CDR3 is made up of 13 amino acids. CDR3 in DNA: TGTGCCAGCAGCCGCGGGGGCCGCCAGCCCCAGCATTTT. Protein product: CASSRGGRQPQHF.

In its sample, this clonotype was seen a few times. The CDR3 DNA reads as TGTGCCAGCTCACCACCTATCCCGGGGATGGAAGCTTTCTTT. Residues: CASSPPIPGMEAFF. This sequence joins TRBV18 and TRBJ1-1; D gene ambiguous. The V end was cut by 0 bases, the J end by 8 bases, with 13 bases between. Germline-derived CDR1 and CDR2 are KGHSH and LQKENI. The CDR3 contains 14 residues.

The chain is built from TRBV7-2 and TRBJ2-7; 10 nucleotides align to TRBD2. The CDR3 length is 15 residues. CDR1 and CDR2 from the germline V gene are SGHTA and FQGNSA. V lost 5 bases, J lost 4 bases, and 8 bases stayed unmatched. The CDR3 sequence is CASSTWTSGAYEQYF. Written as DNA, the CDR3 is TGTGCCAGCAGCACCTGGACTAGCGGAGCTTACGAGCAGTACTTC.

This chain connects TRBV7-2 to TRBJ2-2; the match to TRBD2 covers 8 bases. In germline, CDR1 is SGHTA, CDR2 FQGNSA. Trimming cost V 2 bases and J 5 bases; bases outside gene matches: 7. The CDR3 loop spans 16 amino acids. The CDR3 coding sequence is TGTGCCAGCAGCTTAATGGCGGGGGGTCTTACCGGGGAGCTGTTTTTT. It specifies CASSLMAGGLTGELFF.

This clonotype was observed at least ten times. This rearrangement joins TRBV18 to TRBJ2-4; 7 nucleotides match TRBD1. V lost 3 bases to trimming and J lost 1 base; unmatched junction nucleotides: 6. This CDR3 region has 16 residues. Per the germline V gene, CDR1 is KGHSH and CDR2 is LQKENI. The CDR3 nucleotides are TGTGCCAGCTCACCGAAGACAGGGCGGGCCAAAAACATTCAGTACTTC. Its protein product is CASSPKTGRAKNIQYF.

The J gene is TRBJ2-5, the V gene TRBV4-1, with 7 positions matching TRBD2. The germline V gene has CDR1 MGHRA and CDR2 YSYEKL. This CDR3 contains 16 residues. Trimming at V came to 5 bases and at J to 2 bases, leaving 11 bases not matched to a gene. CDR3 sequence (DNA): TGCGCCAGCAGCAGAGGGGCAGGGAGGGTTCAAGAGACCCAGTACTTC. The encoded protein is CASSRGAGRVQETQYF.

Notes on this clonotype: One end of the junction varies from germline; a read error may be responsible. This chain joins TRBV7-2 and TRBJ2-3; 10 bases are shared with TRBD1. The CDR3 runs to 17 residues. Germline lookup yields CDR1 SGHTA and CDR2 FQGNSA. The CDR3 coding sequence is TGTGCCAGCAGCTCCCGGTTCGGGGACAGGGGCACAGATACGCCGTATTTT. It is translated as CASSSRFGDRGTDTPYF.

This clonotype was counted at least ten times. The V gene is TRBV7-9, the J gene TRBJ2-5, with no clear D. The ends were cut back, 8 bases at V and 5 bases at J, with 6 bases in the middle. CDR3 length: 10 residues. Germline-derived CDR1 and CDR2 are SEHNR and FQNEAQ (reference sequence). The CDR3 spells CASGPETQYF. CDR3 coding DNA: TGTGCCAGCGGACCTGAGACCCAGTACTTC.

V and J are TRBV6-2 or TRBV6-3 and TRBJ2-1; maybe TRBD2 (7 bases). The V and J ends lost 10 bases and 0 bases respectively, with 19 bases between them. The CDR3 has 16 amino acids. Per germline, CDR1 MNHEY and CDR2 SVGEGT. In DNA, the CDR3 is TGTGCCACCCAGCCCACAGGGAGGGGCTCCTACAATGAGCAGTTCTTC. It is translated as CATQPTGRGSYNEQFF.

There are a few counts of this clonotype. V is TRBV27 and J is TRBJ2-3, with TRBD1 as a possible D gene (5 bases). With 6 bases removed from V and 0 bases from J, the gap between germline ends came to 13 bases. Germline V CDR1 and CDR2: MNHEY, SMNVEV (reference sequence). CDR3 size: 15 residues. The CDR3 loop is CASRGVTGSTDTQYF. In nucleotides, the CDR3 is TGTGCCAGCAGAGGGGTTACTGGTAGCACAGATACGCAGTATTTT.

This clonotype was seen repeatedly, ten times or more. The chain employs TRBV7-9 and TRBJ1-1; D perhaps matches TRBD1 (6 bases). CDR1 SEHNR and CDR2 FQNEAQ come from the germline V gene (reference sequence). Between the trimmed V and J ends, which lost 6 bases and 5 bases, there was a span of 19 bases. This CDR3 comprises 15 residues. CDR3 coding DNA: TGTGCCAGCAGGCCTAAGGACAGACTTGGGACTGAAGCTTTCTTT. Its protein product is CASRPKDRLGTEAFF.